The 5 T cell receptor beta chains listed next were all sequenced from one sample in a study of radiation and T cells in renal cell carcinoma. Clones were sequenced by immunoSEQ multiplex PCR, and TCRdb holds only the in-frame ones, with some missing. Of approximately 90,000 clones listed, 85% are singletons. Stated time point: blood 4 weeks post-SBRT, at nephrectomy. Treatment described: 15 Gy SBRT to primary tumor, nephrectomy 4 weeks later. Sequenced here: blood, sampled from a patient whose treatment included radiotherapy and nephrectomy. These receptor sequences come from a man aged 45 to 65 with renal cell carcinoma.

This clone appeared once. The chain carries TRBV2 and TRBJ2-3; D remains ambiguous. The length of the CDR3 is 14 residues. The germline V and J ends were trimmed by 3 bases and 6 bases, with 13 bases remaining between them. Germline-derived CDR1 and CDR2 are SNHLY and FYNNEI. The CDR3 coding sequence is TGTGCCAGCAGTGATCGGCTGCTCGCCGATACGCAGTATTTT. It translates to CASSDRLLADTQYF.

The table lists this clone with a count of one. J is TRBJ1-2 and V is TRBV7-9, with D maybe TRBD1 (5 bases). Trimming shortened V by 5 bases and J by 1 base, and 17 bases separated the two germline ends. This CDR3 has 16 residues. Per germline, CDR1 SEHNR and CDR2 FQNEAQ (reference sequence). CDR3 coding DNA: TGTGCCAGCAGCGGGAATCAGGGAGAGGTTAACTATGGCTACACCTTC. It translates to CASSGNQGEVNYGYTF.

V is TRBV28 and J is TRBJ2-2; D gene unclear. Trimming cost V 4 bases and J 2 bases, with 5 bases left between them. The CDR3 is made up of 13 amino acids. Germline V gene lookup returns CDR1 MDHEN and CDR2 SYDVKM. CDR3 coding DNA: TGTGCCAGCAGTTCAGGAAACACCGGGGAGCTGTTTTTT. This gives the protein CASSSGNTGELFF.

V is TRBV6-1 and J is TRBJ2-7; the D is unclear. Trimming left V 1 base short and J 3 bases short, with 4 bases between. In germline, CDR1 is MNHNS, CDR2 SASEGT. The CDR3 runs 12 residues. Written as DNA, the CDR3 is TGTGCCAGCAGTGAAGACCACTACGAGCAGTACTTC. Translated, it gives CASSEDHYEQYF.

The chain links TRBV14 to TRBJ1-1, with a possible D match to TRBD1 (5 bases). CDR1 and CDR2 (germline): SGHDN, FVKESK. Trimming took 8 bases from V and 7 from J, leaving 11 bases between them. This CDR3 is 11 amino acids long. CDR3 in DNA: TGTGCCAGCCGGAACCAGGGTGAAGCTTTCTTT. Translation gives CASRNQGEAFF.